The following is a T cell receptor (beta chain) sequence with its context. Germline is not matched at one junction end, which may reflect a read error. The same CDR3 arises from other DNA sequences in this sample as well. The CDR3 covers 14 residues. Germline V gene data show CDR1 as MNHNY and CDR2 as SVGAGI (reference sequence). The data belong to a study of cytomegalovirus exposure and HLA in healthy donors. Both 60 Vbeta primers and 13 Jbeta primers went into the PCR. Sequencing used immunoSEQ multiplex PCR; TCRdb keeps in-frame clones, though not all of them. In the table there are approximately 97,000 clones, around three quarters of which are singletons.

This receptor was identified in a male donor in good health and CMV-seropositive. Sequencing was performed on PBMCs. The J gene is TRBJ1-5, the V gene TRBV6-6; D possibly corresponds to TRBD1 (5 bases). The CDR3 DNA is TGTGCCAGCACTTACCGGCGGGGGATTCAGCCCCAGCATTTT. It yields the protein CASTYRRGIQPQHF.